Presented here are 31 T cell receptor beta chains from one specimen sequenced in a study of control samples from healthy donors and cancer patients. This table comes from immunoSEQ multiplex PCR, and its TCRdb copy is limited to in-frame clones, with some not included. This sample contains about 190,000 clones. Sequenced material: blood. These receptors were collected from a woman aged 25 to 39 in good health.

The V and J genes are TRBV19 and TRBJ1-1; unclear D gene. Germline CDR1 and CDR2: LNHDA and SQIVND (reference sequence). V was clipped by 3 bases and J by 7 bases, with 12 bases between them. The CDR3 is made up of 13 amino acids. CDR3 nucleotides: TGTGCCAGTAGTATCGGCGGCACGTTTGAAGCTTTCTTT. Translating it yields CASSIGGTFEAFF.

The genes are TRBV6-6 and TRBJ1-4; D perhaps matches TRBD1 (5 bases). Germline CDR1 MNHNY, CDR2 SVGAGI (reference sequence). The CDR3 is made up of 17 amino acids. Trimming removed 5 bases from V and 2 bases from J, with 18 bases in between. CDR3 in amino acids: CASSQTLWGPTNEKLFF. In nucleotides, the CDR3 is TGTGCCAGCAGTCAGACTCTCTGGGGACCGACTAATGAAAAACTGTTTTTT.

The J gene is TRBJ2-5, the V gene TRBV24-1, with TRBD2 identical over 8 bases. Germline V gives CDR1 KGHDR, CDR2 SFDVKD. The V and J ends lost 1 base and 7 bases, in that order; junction bases with no gene match: 4. The CDR3 contains 14 residues. The CDR3 protein is CATSDFGGGGTQYF. The DNA of the CDR3 is TGTGCCACCAGTGATTTCGGGGGGGGAGGGACCCAGTACTTC.

The V and J genes are TRBV7-9 and TRBJ2-7; D is ambiguous. This CDR3 is built from 14 residues. Germline V gene lookup returns CDR1 SEHNR and CDR2 FQNEAQ (reference sequence). V gave up 5 bases and J gave up 1 base, with 12 bases separating them. DNA of the CDR3: TGTGCCAGCAGCCCCCCTTTTCGATCCTACGAGCAGTACTTC. Translation gives CASSPPFRSYEQYF.

The chain uses TRBV4-3 and TRBJ1-2; D call uncertain. The V end was cut by 1 base, the J end by 5 bases, with 5 bases between. The CDR3 runs to 12 residues. Germline V gene sequence: CDR1 LGHNA, CDR2 YSLEER. CDR3 sequence (DNA): TGCGCCAGCAGCCAAGCCGGGTATGGCTACACCTTC. Protein: CASSQAGYGYTF.

The CDR3 bases are TGTGCCAGCACCCCAGGCCAGGCTCCGTACTATGGCTACACCTTC. Protein sequence: CASTPGQAPYYGYTF. This chain joins TRBV28 and TRBJ1-2; D remains unclear. V shed 7 bases and J shed 3 bases, with 18 bases lying between them. Looked up from germline, CDR1 is MDHEN and CDR2 is SYDVKM. This CDR3 region has 15 residues.

With respect to this clone: One end of the junction does not line up with germline, which may come from a read error. The rearrangement joins TRBV5-1 to TRBJ1-2, with 10 bases identical to TRBD1. The germline CDR1 and CDR2 sequences are SGHRS and YFSETQ. The CDR3 spans 14 residues. Written as DNA, the CDR3 is TGCGCCAGCAGGTGGGACAGGGGAAACTACGGCTACACCTTC. Translated, it gives CASRWDRGNYGYTF. The variable domain in full, with the rest retrieved from reference TRBV5-1 and TRBJ1-2, is KAGVTQTPRYLIKTRGQQVTLSCSPISGHRSVSWYQQTPGQGLQFLFEYFSETQRNKGNFPGRFSGRQFSNSRSEMNVSTLELGDSALYLCASRWDRGNYGYTFGSGTRLTVV.

The chain couples TRBV11-3 to TRBJ1-2; a possible D gene is TRBD1 (5 bases). This CDR3 has 18 residues. Germline CDR1 is SGHNT and CDR2 is YENEEA. V lost 1 base and J lost 4, with 22 bases in between. This CDR3 is CASSLAGLLAGLSYGYTF. DNA for the CDR3: TGTGCCAGCAGCTTAGCCGGCCTTCTGGCAGGGTTGAGCTATGGCTACACCTTC.

The chain uses TRBV7-3 and TRBJ2-3; the D gene is possibly TRBD2 (6 bases). Germline V CDR1 and CDR2: SGHTA, FQGTGA. V lost 5 bases and J lost 0, with 12 bases in between. The length of the CDR3 is 15 residues. The CDR3 DNA reads TGTGCCAGCAGCCCCCTTAGCGGAAGCACAGATACGCAGTATTTT. Its protein product is CASSPLSGSTDTQYF.

The rearrangement joins TRBV6-5 to TRBJ2-5, with 8 positions matching TRBD1. Unmatched junction bases numbered 10, after V lost 5 bases and J lost 5 bases. This CDR3 region has 15 residues. Germline V gene data show CDR1 as MNHEY and CDR2 as SVGAGI. The CDR3 bases are TGTGCCAGCAGTCCCATCCGACAGGGGTTTGAGACCCAGTACTTC. It encodes CASSPIRQGFETQYF.

The J gene is TRBJ1-6, the V gene TRBV9; D might be TRBD1 (6 bases). Trimming removed 2 bases from V and 9 bases from J, with 15 bases in between. Germline V gene data show CDR1 as SGDLS and CDR2 as YYNGEE. The CDR3 covers 15 residues. DNA for the CDR3: TGTGCCAGCAGCGTGGCAGGGGAAGTAGGTTCACCCCTCCACTTT. This codes for CASSVAGEVGSPLHF. The full variable domain, rest sourced from reference TRBV9 and TRBJ1-6, is DSGVTQTPKHLITATGQRVTLRCSPRSGDLSVYWYQQSLDQGLQFLIQYYNGEERAKGNILERFSAQQFPDLHSELNLSSLELGDSALYFCASSVAGEVGSPLHFGNGTRLTVT.

J is TRBJ2-4 and V is TRBV4-2; D unresolved. The CDR3 spans 15 residues. Trimming removed 1 base at V and 7 bases at J, with 14 bases between. CDR1 and CDR2 from the germline V gene are LGHNA and YNFKEQ. The CDR3 nucleotides read TGTGCCAGCAGCCAAGGGGGTGAGAGACCTAACATTCAGTACTTC. Protein: CASSQGGERPNIQYF.

CDR3 coding DNA: TGTGCCAGCAGTCCGCAGGGCCAGAACACTGAAGCTTTCTTT. It codes for CASSPQGQNTEAFF. The gene calls are TRBV2 and TRBJ1-1; D is possibly TRBD1 (5 bases). The CDR3 is 14 amino acids. Trimming removed 5 bases at V and 1 base at J, with 11 bases between. Germline V gene lookup returns CDR1 SNHLY and CDR2 FYNNEI.

This chain connects TRBV3-1 (or the pseudogene TRBV3-2) to TRBJ2-7; 11 nucleotides line up with TRBD2. V was pared by 4 bases and J by 5 bases, with 7 bases of the junction left unmatched. CDR3 length: 15 amino acids. Germline V gives CDR1 LGHDT, CDR2 YNNKEL (reference sequence). This CDR3 is CASSRRLAGFDEQYF. The CDR3 bases are TGTGCCAGCAGCCGCCGACTAGCGGGGTTCGACGAGCAGTACTTC.

This chain joins TRBV28 and TRBJ2-7, with 9 bases that match TRBD1. This CDR3 is built from 15 residues. Germline V gene lookup returns CDR1 MDHEN and CDR2 SYDVKM. The trim removed 5 bases at V and 1 base at J, leaving 6 bases unmatched. The chain's CDR3 is CASSTTGTGSYEQYF. The DNA of the CDR3 is TGTGCCAGCAGTACAACCGGGACAGGGTCCTACGAGCAGTACTTC. The whole variable domain, remainder taken from reference TRBV28 and TRBJ2-7, is DVKVTQSSRYLVKRTGEKVFLECVQDMDHENMFWYRQDPGLGLRLIYFSYDVKMKEKGDIPEGYSVSREKKERFSLILESASTNQTSMYLCASSTTGTGSYEQYFGPGTRLTVT.

The chain links TRBV4-1 to TRBJ2-5, with D possibly being TRBD1 or TRBD2 (7 bases each). CDR3 size: 17 residues. The V gene's germline CDR1 is MGHRA and CDR2 YSYEKL. Trimming removed 3 bases at V and 2 bases at J, with 19 bases between. The CDR3 sequence is CASSQETGTTRQETQYF. As DNA, the CDR3 is TGCGCCAGCAGCCAGGAGACAGGGACTACGCGACAAGAGACCCAGTACTTC.

The chain joins TRBV7-2 to TRBJ1-4; 7 nucleotides line up with TRBD1. Germline CDR1 and CDR2: SGHTA and FQGNSA. V dropped 4 bases and J dropped 5; count of bases not matched to a gene: 7. CDR3 length: 15 amino acids. The chain's CDR3 is CASSSRGGINEKLFF. The CDR3, as DNA: TGTGCCAGCAGCTCCAGGGGGGGGATCAATGAAAAACTGTTTTTT.

V usage is TRBV6-5 and J usage is TRBJ2-7, with D tentatively TRBD2 (5 bases). From germline, CDR1 is MNHEY and CDR2 SVGAGI. Trimming took 7 bases from V and 2 from J, leaving 9 bases between them. The CDR3 is 12 residues long. CDR3 DNA: TGTGCCAGCATCACGGGAACCTACGAGCAGTACTTC. Protein: CASITGTYEQYF.

The rearrangement uses TRBV21-1 and TRBJ1-1. TRBV21-1 is recorded as a pseudogene. The CDR3 sequence is 12 residues long. CDR3 amino acids: CASSKEDREAFF. The CDR3 nucleotides read TGTGCCAGCAGCAAAGAGGATAGGGAGGCTTTCTTT.

This chain uses TRBV2 with TRBJ2-3; D ambiguous. There are 12 residues in the CDR3. Looked up from germline, CDR1 is SNHLY and CDR2 is FYNNEI. Trimming pared 3 bases from V and 5 bases from J, leaving 6 bases between. In DNA form, the CDR3 reads TGTGCCAGCAGTGATAAGGGAGATACGCAGTATTTT. It yields the protein CASSDKGDTQYF.

The chain couples TRBV14 to TRBJ1-2; TRBD1 might be the D (6 bases). The length of the CDR3 is 17 residues. With 0 bases removed from V and 4 bases from J, the gap between germline ends came to 18 bases. The germline gives CDR1 SGHDN, CDR2 FVKESK. The DNA of the CDR3 is TGTGCCAGCAGCCAAGACCCCAAAGGGGCAGGGGTCTATGGCTACACCTTC. Its protein is CASSQDPKGAGVYGYTF.

The chain uses TRBV28 and TRBJ1-2; D is ambiguous. The ends were cut back, 3 bases at V and 6 bases at J, with 14 bases in the middle. The CDR3 is 14 amino acids. CDR1 MDHEN and CDR2 SYDVKM come from the germline V gene. This CDR3 is CASSFHQDWDGYTF. CDR3 bases: TGTGCCAGCAGTTTCCATCAGGATTGGGATGGCTACACCTTC.

This chain uses TRBV9 with TRBJ1-2, with no clear D. Trimming removed 0 bases from V and 0 bases from J, with 12 bases in between. The germline CDR1 and CDR2 sequences are SGDLS and YYNGEE. The CDR3 has 16 amino acids. Written as DNA, the CDR3 is TGTGCCAGCAGCGTAGCTACTTGGGCAGCTAACTATGGCTACACCTTC. Translated: CASSVATWAANYGYTF.

The gene calls are TRBV4-1 and TRBJ1-5; D gene uncertain. The germline V gene has CDR1 MGHRA and CDR2 YSYEKL. The V end was cut by 4 bases, the J end by 0 bases, with 4 bases between. The CDR3 sequence is 13 residues long. This CDR3 reads CASSRYSNQPQHF. The CDR3 DNA reads TGCGCCAGCAGCCGCTATAGCAATCAGCCCCAGCATTTT.

The V and J genes are TRBV28 and TRBJ2-5; 7 bases map to TRBD2. Germline CDR1 reads MDHEN; CDR2 reads SYDVKM. This CDR3 has 17 amino acids. Germline trimming cut 2 bases from V and 2 bases from J; bases unmatched to any gene: 11. CDR3 sequence reads: CASSLGRRGKSQETQYF. DNA of the CDR3: TGTGCCAGCAGTTTAGGGAGGCGGGGGAAATCTCAAGAGACCCAGTACTTC.

This rearrangement joins TRBV7-9 to TRBJ2-5; D tentatively reads TRBD1 or TRBD2 (5 bases each). Trimming stripped 4 bases from V and 5 bases from J, with 20 bases between. Germline CDR1 and CDR2: SEHNR and FQNEAQ (reference sequence). The CDR3 contains 16 residues. The CDR3 sequence: CASSSPSEGLRETQYF. CDR3 nucleotide sequence: TGTGCCAGCAGCTCGCCCAGCGAGGGGCTTCGGGAGACCCAGTACTTC. Together with reference TRBV7-9 and TRBJ2-5, the CDR3 gives the full variable domain: DTGVSQNPRHKITKRGQNVTFRCDPISEHNRLYWYRQTLGQGPEFLTYFQNEAQLEKSRLLSDRFSAERPKGSFSTLEIQRTEQGDSAMYLCASSSPSEGLRETQYFGPGTRLLVL.

The chain carries TRBV6-5 and TRBJ1-1, with 8 bases identical to TRBD1. Germline-derived CDR1 and CDR2 are MNHEY and SVGAGI. This CDR3 has 15 residues. Trimming took 10 bases from V and 4 from J; bases not matched to a gene: 14. The chain's CDR3 is CATFSRVRGLTEAFF. For the CDR3, the DNA is TGTGCCACTTTCAGTCGGGTCAGGGGGCTCACTGAAGCTTTCTTT.

The rearrangement uses TRBV6-4 and TRBJ2-3, with D possibly being TRBD2 (6 bases). Germline V lookup: CDR1 MRHNA, CDR2 SNTAGT. The germline V and J ends were trimmed by 4 bases and 1 base, with 9 bases remaining between them. CDR3 length: 14 residues. CDR3 protein: CASSVGGGTDTQYF. The CDR3 nucleotides are TGTGCCAGCAGTGTGGGCGGGGGCACAGATACGCAGTATTTT.

V usage is TRBV5-1 and J usage is TRBJ2-1, with D possibly matching TRBD2 (6 bases). Trimming left V 4 bases short and J 7 bases short, with 18 bases between. The CDR3 is made up of 15 amino acids. Germline CDR1 SGHRS, CDR2 YFSETQ. CDR3 bases: TGCGCCAGCAGCCTGGCTTGGGCCGGGGGAAATGAGCAGTTCTTC. Its protein product is CASSLAWAGGNEQFF.

V gene TRBV2 combines with J gene TRBJ2-1; 9 bases map to TRBD1. V was pared by 8 bases and J by 7 bases, with 6 bases of the junction left unmatched. Germline lookup yields CDR1 SNHLY and CDR2 FYNNEI. The CDR3 has 13 amino acids. The CDR3 spells CASAGTGRNEQFF. CDR3 nucleotides: TGTGCCAGCGCCGGGACAGGGAGGAATGAGCAGTTCTTC.

V and J are TRBV3-1 (or the pseudogene TRBV3-2) and TRBJ2-7, with D hard to call. V lost 0 bases, J lost 2 bases, and 11 bases lay in between. Germline assignment: CDR1 LGHDT and CDR2 YNNKEL (reference sequence). This CDR3 spans 15 amino acids. The CDR3 loop is CASSQEVRTPYEQYF. CDR3 DNA sequence: TGTGCCAGCAGCCAAGAGGTCCGCACGCCCTACGAGCAGTACTTC.